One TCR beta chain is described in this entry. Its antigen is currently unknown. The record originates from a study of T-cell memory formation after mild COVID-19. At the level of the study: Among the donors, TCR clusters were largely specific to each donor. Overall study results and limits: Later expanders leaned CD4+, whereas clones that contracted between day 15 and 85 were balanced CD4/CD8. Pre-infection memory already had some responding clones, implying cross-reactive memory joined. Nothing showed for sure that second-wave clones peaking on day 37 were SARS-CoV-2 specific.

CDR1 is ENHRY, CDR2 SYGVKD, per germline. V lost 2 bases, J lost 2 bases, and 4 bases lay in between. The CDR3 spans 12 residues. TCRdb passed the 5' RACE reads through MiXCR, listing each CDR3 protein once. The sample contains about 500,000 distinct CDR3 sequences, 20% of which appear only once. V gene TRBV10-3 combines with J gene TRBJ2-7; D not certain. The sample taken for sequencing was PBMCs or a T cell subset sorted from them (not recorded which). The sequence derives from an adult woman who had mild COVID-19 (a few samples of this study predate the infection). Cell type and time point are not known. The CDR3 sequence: CAISEGPYEQYF. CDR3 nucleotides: TGTGCCATCAGTGAGGGCCCCTACGAGCAGTACTTC.